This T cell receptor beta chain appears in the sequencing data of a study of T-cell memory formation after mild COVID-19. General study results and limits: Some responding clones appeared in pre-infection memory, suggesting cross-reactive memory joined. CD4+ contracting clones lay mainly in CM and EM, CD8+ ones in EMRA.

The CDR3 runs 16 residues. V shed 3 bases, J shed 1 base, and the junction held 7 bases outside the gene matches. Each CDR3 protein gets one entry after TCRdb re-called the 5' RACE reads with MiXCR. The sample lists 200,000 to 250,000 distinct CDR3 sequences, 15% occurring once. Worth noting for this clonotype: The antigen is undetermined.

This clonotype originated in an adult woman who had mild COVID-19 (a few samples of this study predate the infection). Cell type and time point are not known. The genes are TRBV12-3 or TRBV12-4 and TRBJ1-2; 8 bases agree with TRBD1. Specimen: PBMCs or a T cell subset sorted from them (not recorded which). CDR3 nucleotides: TGTGCCAGCAGTTTCCTACAGGGGGGAAATAACTATGGCTACACCTTC. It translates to CASSFLQGGNNYGYTF.